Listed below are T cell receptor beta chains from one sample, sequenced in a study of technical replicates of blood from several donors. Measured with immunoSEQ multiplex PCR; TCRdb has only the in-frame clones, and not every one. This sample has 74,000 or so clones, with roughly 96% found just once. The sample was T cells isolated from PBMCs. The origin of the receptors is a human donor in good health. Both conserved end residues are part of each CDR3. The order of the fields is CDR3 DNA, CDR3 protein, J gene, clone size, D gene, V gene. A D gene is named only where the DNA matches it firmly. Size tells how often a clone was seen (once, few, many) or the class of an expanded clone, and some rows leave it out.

TGTGCCAGCAGCCACCGGGACAGCGCACAATACGAGCAGTACTTC | CASSHRDSAQYEQYF | TRBJ2-7 | . | TRBD1 | TRBV6-6
TGTGCCAGCAGCTTAGTTTCCGTGAACACTGAAGCTTTCTTT | CASSLVSVNTEAFF | TRBJ1-1 | . | . | TRBV7-9
TGTGCCAGCACCCTGGGACAGGGTGGGGATGAGCAGTTCTTC | CASTLGQGGDEQFF | TRBJ2-1 | . | TRBD1 | TRBV6-1
TGTGCCAGCAGCTTGGGATGGACTAGCGGGAGTACTGAGCAGTTCTTC | CASSLGWTSGSTEQFF | TRBJ2-1 | . | TRBD2 | TRBV5-4
TGCGCCAGCAGCGGGGACAGGGTGGGGAACACCGGGGAGCTGTTTTTT | CASSGDRVGNTGELFF | TRBJ2-2 | . | TRBD1 | TRBV5-1
TGTGCCAGCAGCGCAGGACAGGGAACAGATACGCAGTATTTT | CASSAGQGTDTQYF | TRBJ2-3 | . | TRBD1 | TRBV11-2
TGTGCCATCAGTGAGTCGTTGACCTCGGGAGGGGCCCAGCATTTT | CAISESLTSGGAQHF | TRBJ1-5 | . | . | TRBV10-3
TGTGCCAGCAGCTGGTTGGAGTCGAACACCGGGGAGCTGTTTTTT | CASSWLESNTGELFF | TRBJ2-2 | . | . | TRBV5-4
TGTGCCAGCAGCCGTTCGGGACTAGGTCGGGAGCAGTACTTC | CASSRSGLGREQYF | TRBJ2-7 | . | TRBD2 | TRBV13
TGTGCCACCAGCCCTGTCGGTGGAGGCATGAACACTGAAGCTTTCTTT | CATSPVGGGMNTEAFF | TRBJ1-1 | once | . | TRBV15
TGTGCCAGCAACTCTCGGGGGGGCAATCAGCCCCAGCATTTT | CASNSRGGNQPQHF | TRBJ1-5 | . | . | TRBV28
TGTGCCAGCAGCAAAGCGGGGGAGGGCAGCTTCGACGCCTACGAGCAGTACTTC | CASSKAGEGSFDAYEQYF | TRBJ2-7 | once | . | TRBV21-1
TGCGCCAGCAGCCCTGGGACAGGGAGCAATGAGCAGTTCTTC | CASSPGTGSNEQFF | TRBJ2-1 | . | TRBD1 | TRBV5-1
TGCGCCAGCAGCCAAGTAACTAGCGGGAGTTACGAGCAGTACTTC | CASSQVTSGSYEQYF | TRBJ2-7 | . | TRBD2 | TRBV4-1
TGCAGTACAGCATCGGTTAATGAGCAGTTCTTC | CSTASVNEQFF | TRBJ2-1 | once | . | TRBV20-1
TGTGCCAGCAGCCAACCAGGGATAGGAGAGACCCAGTACTTC | CASSQPGIGETQYF | TRBJ2-5 | . | . | TRBV7-9
TGTGCCAGCAGCCCGGGGACAATCTATGGCTACACCTTC | CASSPGTIYGYTF | TRBJ1-2 | . | . | TRBV6-5
TGCGCCAGCAGCCCGAATCGGGGACTAGTCACCGGGGAGCTGTTTTTT | CASSPNRGLVTGELFF | TRBJ2-2 | . | TRBD2 | TRBV5-1
TGCGCCAGCAGCTCTACAGGGGGAGGGCAGCCCCAGCATTTT | CASSSTGGGQPQHF | TRBJ1-5 | . | TRBD1 | TRBV5-1
TGCGCCAGCCGGTCCTCTTGGGCCATTGATGGATATGGCTACACCTTC | CASRSSWAIDGYGYTF | TRBJ1-2 | . | . | TRBV10-2
TGTGCCAGCAGCTTAGGGTGGTCTACAGGGCAAGAGACCCAGTACTTC | CASSLGWSTGQETQYF | TRBJ2-5 | once | . | TRBV7-2
TGCGCCAGCAGCGGGAGAGCGGTAGGGTGGAACGAGCAGTACTTC | CASSGRAVGWNEQYF | TRBJ2-7 | . | . | TRBV5-1
TGCAGCGACCCTAAAGGAAGACAGAGAAGAAGTCATCAGCCCCAGCATTTT | CSDPKGRQRRSHQPQHF | TRBJ1-5 | once | . | TRBV29-1
TGTGCCAGCAGCCCCCGTACACCACAGGGTGATCCCCGCACAGATACGCAGTATTTT | CASSPRTPQGDPRTDTQYF | TRBJ2-3 | . | . | TRBV14
TGCGCCAGCACCTGGCAAGGCAGGGCCAAAGAAACCCAGTACTTC | CASTWQGRAKETQYF | TRBJ2-5 | . | . | TRBV5-1
TGTGCCATCAGTTACCCGTCCAAAAGCCTCAATGAGCAGTTCTTC | CAISYPSKSLNEQFF | TRBJ2-1 | . | . | TRBV10-3
TGTGCCAGCAGTGGCGGGGGGGCCAATGGAGATACGCAGTATTTT | CASSGGGANGDTQYF | TRBJ2-3 | few | TRBD2 | TRBV2
TGTGCCAGCAGCTTGTTACAGGGCTTGGAGACCCAGTACTTC | CASSLLQGLETQYF | TRBJ2-5 | . | . | TRBV11-2
TGTGCCAGCAGTAGGGACAGGGGGTATGGCTACACCTTC | CASSRDRGYGYTF | TRBJ1-2 | . | TRBD1 | TRBV27
TGTGCCAGCAGTTGGGACCTCAATGGACTAGCGGGAGAAGGAGTATCCTACGAGCAGTACTTC | CASSWDLNGLAGEGVSYEQYF | TRBJ2-7 | . | TRBD2 | TRBV28
TGTGCCAGTGAAAGTAACAGAAATAACTATGGCTACACCTTC | CASESNRNNYGYTF | TRBJ1-2 | . | . | TRBV19
TGTGCCAGCAGCTTCATGTACAATGAGCAGTTCTTC | CASSFMYNEQFF | TRBJ2-1 | . | . | TRBV7-9
TGTGCCAGCACCCCCAGCGGCTACTACGACACTGAAGCTTTCTTT | CASTPSGYYDTEAFF | TRBJ1-1 | . | . | TRBV27
TGCGCCAGCAGCCTATACGACAGGGTAGAAGCCGGGGAGCTGTTTTTT | CASSLYDRVEAGELFF | TRBJ2-2 | . | TRBD1 | TRBV4-1
TGTGCCAGCAGTTTACACGCGACAGGTATCTTCAATGAGCAGTTCTTC | CASSLHATGIFNEQFF | TRBJ2-1 | . | . | TRBV28
TGTGCCAGCAGCGTAGGTGGACAGTCGGTGATTGGTGGCTACACCTTC | CASSVGGQSVIGGYTF | TRBJ1-2 | . | . | TRBV9
TGTGCCATCAGTGTTGGACAGGGGGTCTATGGCTACACCTTC | CAISVGQGVYGYTF | TRBJ1-2 | . | TRBD1 | TRBV10-3
TGCGCCAGCAGCCCCGGGGTCCCGGGACAGGGGGCCTATAGGGCTTTCTTT | CASSPGVPGQGAYRAFF | TRBJ1-1 | . | TRBD1 | TRBV4-1
TGTGCCAGCAGCTCAGGACTAGCGGGAGTTCGTGAGCAGTTCTTC | CASSSGLAGVREQFF | TRBJ2-1 | . | TRBD2 | TRBV5-6
TGTGCCAGCAGTTACACCCCAGGGGGCGCGGGGACTGAAGCTTTCTTT | CASSYTPGGAGTEAFF | TRBJ1-1 | once | TRBD1 | TRBV6-5
TGTGCCAGTAGTATGGGACAGGCCTACGAGCAGTACTTC | CASSMGQAYEQYF | TRBJ2-7 | few | TRBD1 | TRBV19
TGTGCCAGCAGCTTAGAGACCCAGGCCCGGAATGGCTACACCTTC | CASSLETQARNGYTF | TRBJ1-2 | . | . | TRBV7-2
TGTGCCAGCAGCTTAGGAGCGGGGCTAAACTATGGCTACACCTTC | CASSLGAGLNYGYTF | TRBJ1-2 | . | . | TRBV7-6
TGTGCCAGCAGTTCGACTAGCTTCAAAAACATTCAGTACTTC | CASSSTSFKNIQYF | TRBJ2-4 | . | TRBD2 | TRBV28
TGTGCCAGCAGCTCGAGCACGAACACCGGGGAGCTGTTTTTT | CASSSSTNTGELFF | TRBJ2-2 | . | . | TRBV7-6
TGTGCCTGGGACAGGGGTCTCTATGGCTACACCTTC | CAWDRGLYGYTF | TRBJ1-2 | . | TRBD1 | TRBV30
TGTGCCAGCACCCTTTCTCGAGGGAATTCACCCCTCCACTTT | CASTLSRGNSPLHF | TRBJ1-6 | . | . | TRBV6-1
TGTGCCAGCAGTTTATTCGGCACGGGTCCCCTGAACACTGAAGCTTTCTTT | CASSLFGTGPLNTEAFF | TRBJ1-1 | . | . | TRBV28